This TCR beta chain was sequenced in a study of blood T cell repertoires in COVID-19. Study background: From the United States, Italy and Spain came samples of acute and convalescent COVID-19.

This table comes from immunoSEQ multiplex PCR, and its TCRdb copy is limited to in-frame clones, with some not included. The data hold 200,000 to 300,000 clones, with around 81% observed a single time. The CDR3 spans 14 residues. The germline V gene has CDR1 MNHNY and CDR2 SVGAGI (reference sequence). V lost 8 bases to trimming and J lost 10 bases; unmatched junction nucleotides: 11. The chain carries TRBV6-6 and TRBJ2-7, with 13 bases lining up with TRBD2. The sequence derives from a woman aged 80 or over with COVID-19, enrolled during active disease. Input material: peripheral blood. Here the CDR3 reads CASSPPGTSGNQYF. The CDR3 DNA reads TGTGCCAGCTCCCCCCCGGGGACTAGCGGGAATCAGTACTTC.